The present TCR beta chain was sequenced within a study of cytomegalovirus exposure and HLA in healthy donors (dated by TCRdb to 2015 to 2018). With respect to the entire study: In an earlier analysis of several hundred of the donors, around 300 Gb of sequence data and some 100 million unique TCR beta sequences from 180 million or so T cells were reported. An early release covering roughly 640 HLA-typed donors comprised 250 to 350 gigabases of sequencing data and around 80 million unique TCR sequences. Among the roughly 410 genotyped donors, around 81% belonged to the genetic ancestry cluster associated with self-reported Caucasian donors. The aim of the study was to test whether cataloging public T cell receptors could identify signatures of past pathogen exposure. Using immunosequencing, the study profiled T cell repertoires from fewer than 700 subjects and related those repertoires to cytomegalovirus serostatus. In addition to the first cohort of approximately 670 subjects, a separate validation cohort of about 120 different subjects was used. The study combined high-throughput TCR immunosequencing, statistical association of individual TCRs with disease status, and machine learning to predict cytomegalovirus infection status. A later analysis re-analyzed previously published TCR beta repertoires from hundreds of donors and added high-resolution HLA genotyping to study TCR occurrence patterns. In the later analysis, no new phenotypic data were used to find candidate immune exposures; instead, reliance was placed on TCR beta sequences and their occurrence across donors. In an earlier analysis of 587 of the donors, high-throughput TCR beta sequencing was used to judge whether each TCR beta V gene segment behaved as functional or pseudogenic. Donor age, sex, ethnicity and CMV serostatus were compiled alongside the repertoire data. A later genetic analysis used genome-wide SNP genotypes for about 65% of the 666 donors, treating that subset as a discovery cohort. Every discovery cohort repertoire had been produced on one sequencing platform. HLA typing included class I and class II loci at four-digit resolution. Typing coverage varied by locus: 629-630 donors for A, B, C, DRB1 and DQB1; roughly 560 for DQA1; some 610 for DPA1; more than 450 for DPB1. Five DR-DQ haplotypes were handled as single units for association and clustering, since linkage in the cohort was strong. Among some 400 genotyped donors of the cohort, an average of about 220,000 unique TCR beta nucleotide sequences was sequenced per donor, of which approximately 18% were non-productive. What the research found in general, with its limitations: A later analysis found that TCR association rates varied across HLA loci, with DRB1 alleles showing the most associated TCRs and HLA-C alleles the fewest. A few of the identified cytomegalovirus-associated TCR beta chains were confirmed in vitro to be specific for cytomegalovirus antigens. In this cohort, only TCR beta chains were sequenced, and detectable features were limited by the absence of alpha or paired-chain data. Linkage disequilibrium might explain the correlated functional status among segregating V segments, but an unknown experimental factor could not be excluded. According to the authors, the approach could potentially be generalized to other disease states and immunological phenotypes. Some IMGT-functional V segments, including TRBV6-2 and TRBV6-3, could not be told apart with the 87-base-pair reads, so those segments were excluded. HLA typing was unavailable for some donors at each locus, so association tests used only the typed subset. According to a later analysis, most CMV-associated TCR beta chains appeared to be HLA-restricted, and the HLA associations seemed to be driven largely by CMV exposure. In a later analysis, HLA-associated TCR beta chains were found to be more clonally expanded and to have lower generation probabilities than equally common non-associated chains. In the study, some 160 TCR beta chains were listed as associated with cytomegalovirus. Seventeen rarely observed V segments, including chromosome 9 orphons, were excluded from the earlier analysis of 550 to 700 of the donors because counts were too low. In an earlier analysis of more than 500 of the donors, most TCR beta V segments appeared in productive rearrangements about 87% or about 30% of the time, broadly matching IMGT annotations. Strong co-occurrence of HLA alleles, especially DR and DQ, made assigning TCR associations to individual alleles difficult. A further reported finding was that TCR beta sequences accurately predicted the HLA-A and HLA-B alleles for most subjects in the first cohort. In a later genetic analysis, a missense DCLRE1C variant was associated with V-gene and J-gene trimming of TCR beta chains, and the association was replicated in an independent cohort. The only immune exposure information available for the cohort was CMV serostatus. The sequencing pipeline was judged likely to have produced a cluster of highly shared sequence variants as a technical artifact. According to a later genetic analysis, donors in an Asian-associated ancestry cluster had fewer N-insertions in productive TCRs than the approximately 630-donor mean. The presence/absence analyses assumed that sequencing depth was roughly uniform across donors, and that assumption may not be true. In a later analysis, 16,951 TCR beta sequences were associated with specific HLA alleles at a false discovery rate of 0.05. According to a later analysis, parvovirus B19, influenza, CMV and Epstein-Barr virus appeared linked to several top co-occurrence clusters. Cytomegalovirus status was reported to be diagnosed by the classifier with high specificity and sensitivity in both the original and validation cohorts. Most TCR sequences were seen in very few donors, while some public TCRs were found in many individuals.

The cohort consisted of hundreds of healthy bone marrow donors. Cohort members were all nominally healthy when sampled, although unrecorded immune exposures were likely present. The donor was CMV seropositive and was included in the group of 290 or so seropositive cohort members. Every donor gave a peripheral blood sample, and the peripheral blood mononuclear cells from that sample were used for TCR beta sequencing. The Qiagen DNeasy Blood Extraction Kit was used to extract genomic DNA from the blood cell samples. From its cysteine to its phenylalanine, the CDR3 spans 14 amino acids. Only CDR3 DNA is held: 42 bases, read in frame from base 1. The germline V gene (reference sequence) supplies CDR1 SEHNR and CDR2 FQNEAQ. The germline ends are 10 bases apart after V is trimmed by 0 bases and J by 5 bases. Receptor libraries were prepared by the immunoSEQ multiplex PCR assay. For the multiplex PCR, a mixture combining 60 forward primers for TCR Vbeta segments and 13 reverse primers for TCR Jbeta segments was used. A multiplex PCR assay on genomic DNA amplified the CDR3 region of rearranged TCR beta genes. On the Illumina HiSeq System, the amplified TCR beta libraries were sequenced as 87-base-pair reads. The study's own analysis went as follows. A later analysis counted about 82 million unique TCR beta chains across the 500 to 850 repertoires, and around 12 million of these chains were shared by at least two donors. Raw reads were error-corrected and collapsed into unique sequences with a nearest-neighbor algorithm that merged closely related sequences to remove PCR and sequencing errors. Alignment of CDR3 sequences to IMGT reference sequences was used to assign V, D and J gene segments. For a sequence to be retained, at least a six-nucleotide match to both a V gene segment and a J gene segment was required. A rearrangement counted as productive if the CDR3 had no stop codons and remained in frame with V and J, and every other rearrangement counted as non-productive. Following IMGT convention, CDR3 was defined as the stretch from the second conserved V-encoded cysteine up to the conserved J-encoded phenylalanine. The earlier analysis of some 550 of the donors excluded any sequence lacking an unambiguous match to a single V gene segment. In an earlier analysis of almost 600 of the donors, a V segment was called functional when productive rearrangements were above 56.7%, and segregating when the standard deviation between donors exceeded 5%. A statistical classification framework was built to diagnose cytomegalovirus status from the catalog of TCR beta chain sequences. V and J gene assignment, in a later analysis, came from comparing TCR nucleotide sequences with IMGT/GENE-DB human TR gene sequences. Using the TCRdist pipeline, a later analysis assigned CDR3 sequences along with most-parsimonious VDJ recombination scenarios. In a later analysis, each TCR beta chain was defined by its CDR3 amino acid sequence together with its V-gene family, and reads lacking a unique V-gene family were excluded. As a way to deal with suspected cross-contamination and a sequencing artifact, a later analysis dropped roughly 600 nucleotide sequences that were highly shared and had low generation probability. In a later analysis, a clonal expansion index was calculated for each public chain from normalized within-repertoire ranks of inferred template counts. In a later analysis, generation probabilities were computed using a VDJ recombination model fitted to out-of-frame rearrangements, and the results were checked against IGoR. In a later analysis, hypergeometric tests were used to score TCR-TCR, TCR-HLA and TCR-CMV co-occurrence, with a repertoire-size bias correction applied to TCR pairs. False discovery rates were estimated in a later analysis by permuting HLA or CMV assignments 20 times. In a later analysis, co-occurring TCRs were grouped using DBSCAN, and TCRdist sequence similarity was added for clustering within HLA-allele-positive subsets. Co-occurrence clustering excluded repertoires with fewer than 30,000 or more than 120,000 public chains, plus five with anomalous nucleotide sharing. What TCRdb holds here is the immuneACCESS table cut down to in-frame rearrangements. Part of the clones is not present; checked against another copy, under half of the missing clones reflect an unresolved V gene, and the others are unexplained. V, J and clone size derive from that table, while D and trimming were established from the DNA sequence. The sample includes around 150,000 clones, with roughly 80% observed a single time. The top ten clonotypes cover roughly 10% of the sample.

Remarks on this clone: No cognate antigen has been identified for it. Per-nucleotide qualities are absent, and no much larger clonotype sits a single base away.

The chain is made from TRBV7-9 and TRBJ1-2; the D region possibly corresponds to TRBD1 (6 bases align). The TCR comes from a man younger than 30 in good health and CMV-seropositive. The sample was PBMCs. CDR3 sequence: CASSLADRKYGYTF. In nucleotide form, the sequence is TGTGCCAGCAGCTTAGCTGACAGGAAATATGGCTACACCTTC.